This T cell receptor (beta chain) comes out of a study of early T cells in non-severe SARS-CoV-2 infection. In TCRdb, the 5' RACE reads were re-called with MiXCR into one record per CDR3 protein. The table includes around 100,000 distinct CDR3 sequences, about an eighth detected once. Trimming took 2 bases from V and 4 from J, leaving 18 bases between them. Germline CDR1 is SEHNR and CDR2 is FQNEAQ (reference sequence). The CDR3 is 17 residues long. This clonotype was observed at least ten times. This TCR was recovered from an adult who was a healthcare worker with PCR-confirmed SARS-CoV-2 infection or an uninfected control (not recorded which). V gene TRBV7-9 combines with J gene TRBJ2-1; D ambiguous. Sequencing was performed on whole blood. CDR3 protein: CASSLRPLSSRYNEQFF. CDR3 sequence (DNA): TGTGCCAGCAGCTTAAGACCCCTGTCCAGTCGGTACAATGAGCAGTTCTTC.